The clone carrying this T cell receptor (beta chain) is medium-sized (0.01 to 0.1%) by share. The target antigen is unknown. This sample stems from a study of metastatic and nonmetastatic thyroid tumors. In the study overall: The authors compared repertoires across blood and tumor or nodule tissue from malignant and benign thyroid patients. Study-wide findings and caveats: For both blood and tumor, malignant thyroid tumors reportedly showed significantly higher TCR beta diversity than benign nodules did.

Per the authors' pipeline: CDR3 differences across clinicopathological groups were used to build a distant-metastasis classifier for papillary thyroid cancer. Using MiXCR, TCRdb re-called clones from the PCR reads. TCRdb's processing, not the authors' own work, is the source of the V and J calls. The data show nearly 15,000 clones, roughly 19% seen once. The V gene's germline CDR1 is SNHLY and CDR2 FYNNEI. Trimming took 2 bases from V and 5 from J, leaving 7 bases between them. The CDR3 runs 12 residues. Thyroid surgery was preceded by no treatment in any patient. This receptor was obtained from a female donor with papillary thyroid cancer or a benign thyroid nodule (not recorded which). Some clones in this sample may be carry-over from other donors' samples. The chain recombines TRBV2 with TRBJ2-7; D uncertain. The sample consisted of blood. The CDR3 DNA sequence: TGTGCCAGCAGTGAAAAATGGGACGAGCAGTACTTC. It encodes CASSEKWDEQYF.